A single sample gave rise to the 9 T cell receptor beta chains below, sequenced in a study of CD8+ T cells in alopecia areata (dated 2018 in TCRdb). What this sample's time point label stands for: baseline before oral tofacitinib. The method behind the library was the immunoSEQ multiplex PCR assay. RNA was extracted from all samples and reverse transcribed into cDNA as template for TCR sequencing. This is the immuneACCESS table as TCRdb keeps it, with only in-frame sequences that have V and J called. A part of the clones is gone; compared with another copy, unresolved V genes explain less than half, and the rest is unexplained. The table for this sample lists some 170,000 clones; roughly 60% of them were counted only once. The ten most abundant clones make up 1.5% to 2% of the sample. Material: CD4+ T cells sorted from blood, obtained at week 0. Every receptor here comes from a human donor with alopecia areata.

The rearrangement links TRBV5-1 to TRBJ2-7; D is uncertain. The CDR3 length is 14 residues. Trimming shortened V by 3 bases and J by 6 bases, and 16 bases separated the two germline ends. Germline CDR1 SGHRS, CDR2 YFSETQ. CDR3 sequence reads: CASSSTEVEGEQYF. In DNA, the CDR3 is TGCGCCAGCAGCTCAACAGAGGTTGAAGGCGAGCAGTACTTC.

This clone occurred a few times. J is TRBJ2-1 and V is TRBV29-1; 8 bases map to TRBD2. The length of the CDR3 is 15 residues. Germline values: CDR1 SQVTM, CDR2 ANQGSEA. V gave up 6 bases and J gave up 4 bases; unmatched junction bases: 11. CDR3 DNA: TGCAGCGTCGAGCTAGGTAGCGGGATTTACAATGAGCAGTTCTTC. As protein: CSVELGSGIYNEQFF.

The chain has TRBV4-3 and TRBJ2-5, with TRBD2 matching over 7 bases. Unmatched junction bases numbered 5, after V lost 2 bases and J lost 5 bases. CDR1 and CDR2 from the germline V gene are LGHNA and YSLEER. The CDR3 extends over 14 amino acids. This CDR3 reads CASSQIGGGETQYF. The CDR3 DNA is TGCGCCAGCAGCCAAATTGGGGGAGGGGAGACCCAGTACTTC.

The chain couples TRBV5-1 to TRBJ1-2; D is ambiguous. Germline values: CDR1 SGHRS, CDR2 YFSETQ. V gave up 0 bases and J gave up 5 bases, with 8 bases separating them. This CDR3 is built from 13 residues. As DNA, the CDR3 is TGCGCCAGCAGCTTGGGGCAGTTATATGGCTACACCTTC. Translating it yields CASSLGQLYGYTF.

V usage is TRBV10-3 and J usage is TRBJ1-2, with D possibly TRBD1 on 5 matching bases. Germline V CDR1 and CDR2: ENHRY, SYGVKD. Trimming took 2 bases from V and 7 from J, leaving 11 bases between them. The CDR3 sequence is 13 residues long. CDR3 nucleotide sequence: TGTGCCATCAGTGAGAGGCAGGGAGGTGGCTACACCTTC. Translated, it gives CAISERQGGGYTF.

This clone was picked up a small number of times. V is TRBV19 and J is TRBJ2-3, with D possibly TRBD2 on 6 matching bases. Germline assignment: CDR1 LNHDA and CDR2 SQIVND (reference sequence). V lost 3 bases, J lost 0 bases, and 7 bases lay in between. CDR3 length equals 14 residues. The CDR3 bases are TGTGCCAGTAGTATGGGGACTAGCACAGATACGCAGTATTTT. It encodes CASSMGTSTDTQYF.

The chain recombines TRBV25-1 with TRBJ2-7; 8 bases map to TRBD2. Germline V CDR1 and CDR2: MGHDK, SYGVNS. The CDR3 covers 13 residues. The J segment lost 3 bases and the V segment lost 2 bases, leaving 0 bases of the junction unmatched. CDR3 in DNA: TGTGCCAGCAGTGAACTAGCGGGCTACGAGCAGTACTTC. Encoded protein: CASSELAGYEQYF.

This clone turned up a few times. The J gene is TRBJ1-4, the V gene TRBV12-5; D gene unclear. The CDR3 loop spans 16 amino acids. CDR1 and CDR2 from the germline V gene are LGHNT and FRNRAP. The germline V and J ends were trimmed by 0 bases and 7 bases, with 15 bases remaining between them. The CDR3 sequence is CASGLVDIPSREKLFF. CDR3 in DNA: TGTGCTAGTGGTTTGGTTGACATTCCCTCACGTGAAAAACTGTTTTTT.

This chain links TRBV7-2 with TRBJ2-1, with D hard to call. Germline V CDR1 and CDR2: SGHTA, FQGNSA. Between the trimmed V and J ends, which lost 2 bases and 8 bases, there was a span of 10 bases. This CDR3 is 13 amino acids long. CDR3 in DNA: TGTGCCAGCAGCTTACGAGCCGAAGATGAGCAGTTCTTC. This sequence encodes CASSLRAEDEQFF.